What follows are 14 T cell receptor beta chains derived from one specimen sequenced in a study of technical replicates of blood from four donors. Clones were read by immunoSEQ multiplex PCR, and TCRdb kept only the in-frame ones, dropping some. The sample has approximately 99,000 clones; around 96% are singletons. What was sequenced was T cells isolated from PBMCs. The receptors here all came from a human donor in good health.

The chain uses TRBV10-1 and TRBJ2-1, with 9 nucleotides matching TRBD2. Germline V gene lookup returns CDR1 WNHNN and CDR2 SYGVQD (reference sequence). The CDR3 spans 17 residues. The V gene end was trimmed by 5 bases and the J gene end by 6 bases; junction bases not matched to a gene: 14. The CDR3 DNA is TGCGCCAGCAGTAAGAGTAGGCGGGAGGGCAAAAGCAATGAGCAGTTCTTC. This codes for CASSKSRREGKSNEQFF.

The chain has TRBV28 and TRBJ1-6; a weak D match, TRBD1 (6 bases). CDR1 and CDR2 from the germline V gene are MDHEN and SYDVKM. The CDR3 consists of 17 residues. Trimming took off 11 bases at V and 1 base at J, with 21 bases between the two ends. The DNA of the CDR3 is TGTGCCCTAGGGAGATCAACAGGGTGGTCCTATAATTCACCCCTCCACTTT. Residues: CALGRSTGWSYNSPLHF.

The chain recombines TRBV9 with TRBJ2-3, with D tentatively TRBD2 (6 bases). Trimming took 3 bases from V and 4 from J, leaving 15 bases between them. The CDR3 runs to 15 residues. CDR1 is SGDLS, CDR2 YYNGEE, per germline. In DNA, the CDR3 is TGTGCCAGCAGCGCGGACTGGCCGGGGGCAGATACGCAGTATTTT. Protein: CASSADWPGADTQYF.

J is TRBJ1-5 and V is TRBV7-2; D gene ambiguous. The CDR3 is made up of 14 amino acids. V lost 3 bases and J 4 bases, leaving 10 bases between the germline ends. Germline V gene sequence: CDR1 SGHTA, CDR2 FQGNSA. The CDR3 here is CASSFGKGNQPQHF. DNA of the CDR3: TGTGCCAGCAGCTTCGGGAAAGGTAATCAGCCCCAGCATTTT.

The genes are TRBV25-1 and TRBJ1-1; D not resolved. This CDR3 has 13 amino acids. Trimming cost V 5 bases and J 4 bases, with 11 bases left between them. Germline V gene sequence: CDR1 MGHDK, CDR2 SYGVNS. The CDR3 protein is CASSRGMVTEAFF. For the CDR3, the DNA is TGTGCCAGCAGTAGAGGGATGGTCACTGAAGCTTTCTTT.

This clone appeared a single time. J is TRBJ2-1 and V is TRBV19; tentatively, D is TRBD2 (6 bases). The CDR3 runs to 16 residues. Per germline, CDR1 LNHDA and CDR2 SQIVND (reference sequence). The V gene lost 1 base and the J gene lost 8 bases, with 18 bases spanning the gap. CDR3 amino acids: CASSIVGRARLDEQFF. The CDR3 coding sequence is TGTGCCAGTAGTATAGTCGGGAGAGCCCGGTTGGATGAGCAGTTCTTC.

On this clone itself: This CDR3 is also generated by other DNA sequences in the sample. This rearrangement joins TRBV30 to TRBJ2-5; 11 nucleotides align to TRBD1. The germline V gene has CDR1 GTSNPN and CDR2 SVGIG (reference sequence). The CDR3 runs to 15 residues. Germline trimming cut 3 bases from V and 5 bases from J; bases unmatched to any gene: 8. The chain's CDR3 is CAWSGGQGAWETQYF. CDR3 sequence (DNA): TGTGCCTGGAGCGGAGGACAGGGGGCTTGGGAGACCCAGTACTTC.

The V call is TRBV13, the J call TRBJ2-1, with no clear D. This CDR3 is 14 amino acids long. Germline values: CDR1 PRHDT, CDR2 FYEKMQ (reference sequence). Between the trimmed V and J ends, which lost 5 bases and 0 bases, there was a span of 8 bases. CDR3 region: CASSPQSSYNEQFF. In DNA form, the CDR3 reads TGTGCCAGCAGCCCACAGAGCTCCTACAATGAGCAGTTCTTC.

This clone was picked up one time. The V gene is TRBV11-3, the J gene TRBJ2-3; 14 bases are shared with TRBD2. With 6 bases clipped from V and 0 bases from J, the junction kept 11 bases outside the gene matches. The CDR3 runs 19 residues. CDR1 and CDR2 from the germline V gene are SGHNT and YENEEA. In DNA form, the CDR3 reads TGTGCCAGCAGGCGGACAGGGAGACTAGCGGGGGGGAGCACAGATACGCAGTATTTT. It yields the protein CASRRTGRLAGGSTDTQYF.

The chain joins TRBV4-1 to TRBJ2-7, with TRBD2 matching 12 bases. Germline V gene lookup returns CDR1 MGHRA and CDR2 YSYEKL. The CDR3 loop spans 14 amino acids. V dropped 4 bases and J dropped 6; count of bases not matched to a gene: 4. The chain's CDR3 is CASSRPGLAGEQYF. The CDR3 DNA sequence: TGCGCCAGCAGCCGACCGGGACTAGCGGGCGAGCAGTACTTC.

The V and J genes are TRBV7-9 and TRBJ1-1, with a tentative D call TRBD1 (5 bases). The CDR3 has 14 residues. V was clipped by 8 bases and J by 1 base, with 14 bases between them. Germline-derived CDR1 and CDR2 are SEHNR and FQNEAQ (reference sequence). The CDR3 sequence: CASVSGWANTEAFF. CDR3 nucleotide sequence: TGTGCCAGCGTGTCAGGGTGGGCGAACACTGAAGCTTTCTTT. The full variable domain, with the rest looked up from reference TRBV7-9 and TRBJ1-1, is DTGVSQNPRHKITKRGQNVTFRCDPISEHNRLYWYRQTLGQGPEFLTYFQNEAQLEKSRLLSDRFSAERPKGSFSTLEIQRTEQGDSAMYLCASVSGWANTEAFFGQGTRLTVV.

This CDR3 reads CASSQDRGDGTSAQETQYF. In nucleotides, the CDR3 is TGTGCCAGCAGCCAAGATCGAGGGGATGGGACTAGCGCCCAAGAGACCCAGTACTTC. The V gene is TRBV4-2, the J gene TRBJ2-5; 10 bases line up with TRBD2. The germline CDR1 and CDR2 sequences are LGHNA and YNFKEQ. This CDR3 region has 19 residues. V lost 0 bases, J lost 1 base, and 11 bases stayed unmatched.

The DNA for the CDR3 is TGTGCCACCAGCAGAACCAGGGTGAACACTGAAGCTTTCTTT. It specifies CATSRTRVNTEAFF. The chain has TRBV15 and TRBJ1-1, with D perhaps matching TRBD1 (5 bases). In germline, CDR1 is LNHNV, CDR2 YYDKDF (reference sequence). This CDR3 contains 14 residues. Trimming took 2 bases from V and 0 from J, leaving 7 bases between them.

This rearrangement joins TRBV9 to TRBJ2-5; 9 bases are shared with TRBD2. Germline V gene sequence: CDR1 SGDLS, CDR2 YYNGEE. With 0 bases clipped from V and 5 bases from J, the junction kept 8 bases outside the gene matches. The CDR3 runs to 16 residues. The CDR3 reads CASSVVPAGGGETQYF. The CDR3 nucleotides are TGTGCCAGCAGCGTAGTACCAGCGGGGGGCGGGGAGACCCAGTACTTC.